The 12 T cell receptor beta chains presented below share a single source sample, sequenced in a study of cytomegalovirus exposure and HLA in healthy donors listed by TCRdb under 2017. Receptors were amplified or captured by the immunoSEQ multiplex PCR assay. For the multiplex PCR, a mixture combining 60 forward primers for TCR Vbeta segments and 13 reverse primers for TCR Jbeta segments was used. As stored in TCRdb, this immuneACCESS dataset retains in-frame rearrangements with V and J assigned. A fraction of the clones does not appear; measured against another copy, unresolved V genes explain less than half of the discrepancy, and the remainder lacks a known reason. This sample holds more than 90,000 clones; about four fifths were observed only once. The top ten clonotypes cover approximately 4% of the sample. The sample consisted of PBMCs. Receptor source: a woman in her 70s in good health and CMV-seropositive.

The chain employs TRBV4-2 and TRBJ2-3, with 11 bases aligning to TRBD2. CDR3 length equals 18 residues. The V segment lost 2 bases and the J segment 0 bases; nucleotides outside the gene matches: 7. Germline assignment: CDR1 LGHNA and CDR2 YNFKEQ. CDR3 nucleotide sequence: TGTGCCAGCAGCCAAACCGCCTCTAGCGGGGGGAGCACAGATACGCAGTATTTT. Amino acids: CASSQTASSGGSTDTQYF.

The chain links TRBV6-5 to TRBJ1-2, with 9 bases matching TRBD1. V dropped 2 bases and J dropped 4; count of bases not matched to a gene: 5. In germline, CDR1 is MNHEY, CDR2 SVGAGI. The CDR3 extends over 15 amino acids. The CDR3 DNA is TGTGCCAGCAGTTACAAGACAGGGGGGCTCTATGGCTACACCTTC. It encodes CASSYKTGGLYGYTF.

The chain couples TRBV4-3 to TRBJ2-1; 14 bases are shared with TRBD2. CDR1 LGHNA and CDR2 YSLEER come from the germline V gene. V gave up 1 base and J gave up 10 bases; unmatched junction bases: 15. CDR3 length equals 19 residues. The CDR3 region has the DNA TGCGCCAGCAGCCAAGGAGTTAGATCGACTAGCGGGAGGGGAGAGGAGCAGTTCTTC. The encoded protein is CASSQGVRSTSGRGEEQFF.

The rearrangement joins TRBV27 to TRBJ2-7; weak D call: TRBD1 (5 bases). Trimming took 5 bases from V and 1 from J, leaving 6 bases between them. From germline, CDR1 is MNHEY and CDR2 SMNVEV (reference sequence). The CDR3 runs 12 residues. DNA for the CDR3: TGTGCCAGCAGTACAGGATCCTACGAGCAGTACTTC. Encoded protein: CASSTGSYEQYF.

The rearrangement uses TRBV10-3 and TRBJ2-7; 11 bases map to TRBD1. With 4 bases clipped from V and 2 bases from J, the junction kept 1 base outside the gene matches. The CDR3 is 14 residues long. The germline V gene encodes CDR1 ENHRY and CDR2 SYGVKD. The CDR3 is CAISADRGPYEQYF. The CDR3 nucleotides are TGTGCCATCAGTGCGGACAGGGGGCCCTACGAGCAGTACTTC.

CDR3 DNA: TGTGCCAGCAGTGAACCAGGTTCACCCCTCCACTTT. As protein: CASSEPGSPLHF. The V gene is TRBV6-1, the J gene TRBJ1-6, with D hard to call. This CDR3 contains 12 residues. V was clipped by 2 bases and J by 9 bases, with 5 bases between them. The germline V gene encodes CDR1 MNHNS and CDR2 SASEGT.

The genes are TRBV6-1 and TRBJ1-5, with unresolved D. CDR1 and CDR2 (germline): MNHNS, SASEGT. V lost 6 bases and J 4 bases, leaving 10 bases between the germline ends. This CDR3 contains 13 residues. This CDR3 reads CASRVGWNQPQHF. CDR3 coding DNA: TGTGCCAGCAGGGTCGGGTGGAATCAGCCCCAGCATTTT.

V gene TRBV7-3 combines with J gene TRBJ2-1; the match to TRBD2 covers 13 bases. Germline V CDR1 and CDR2: SGHTA, FQGTGA. V gave up 8 bases and J gave up 7 bases; unmatched junction bases: 5. The CDR3 contains 14 residues. Here the CDR3 reads CASGLAGDRNEQFF. CDR3 DNA: TGTGCCAGCGGACTAGCGGGAGATCGTAATGAGCAGTTCTTC.

This sequence joins TRBV19 and TRBJ1-5; 7 bases map to TRBD1. In germline, CDR1 is LNHDA, CDR2 SQIVND (reference sequence). The CDR3 has 14 amino acids. V was clipped by 6 bases and J by 3 bases; unmatched bases: 5. The CDR3 DNA follows: TGTGCCAGTAGCCTGGACAGGTTCAATCAGCCCCAGCATTTT. It yields the protein CASSLDRFNQPQHF.

J is TRBJ2-7 and V is TRBV5-1; TRBD1 matches 10 bases. This CDR3 comprises 15 residues. Germline values: CDR1 SGHRS, CDR2 YFSETQ. J lost 5 bases, V lost 4 bases, and 9 bases had no gene match. CDR3 sequence (DNA): TGCGCCAGCAGCCAGGGGACAGGGGAATGGAACGAGCAGTACTTC. Translation gives CASSQGTGEWNEQYF.

The V and J genes are TRBV15 and TRBJ2-1, with a possible D match to TRBD1 (5 bases). Per germline, CDR1 LNHNV and CDR2 YYDKDF (reference sequence). The CDR3 loop spans 15 amino acids. V lost 4 bases to trimming and J lost 0 bases, with 10 bases between them. CDR3 residues: CATSTDIGSYNEQFF. The CDR3, as DNA: TGTGCCACCAGCACGGACATAGGCTCCTACAATGAGCAGTTCTTC.

This clone was detected once. The chain links TRBV5-4 to TRBJ1-1; D might be TRBD1 (5 bases). Between the trimmed V and J ends, which lost 3 bases and 0 bases, there was a span of 6 bases. CDR1 is SGHNT and CDR2 is YYREEE in the germline V gene (reference sequence). CDR3 length equals 13 residues. CDR3 residues: CASSSQVNTEAFF. In DNA form, the CDR3 reads TGTGCCAGCAGCTCACAGGTGAACACTGAAGCTTTCTTT.